The entry below gives a single T cell receptor (beta chain) sequence along with its context. The sample originates from a study of patients and donors after allogeneic stem cell transplantation. The CDR3 covers 17 residues. The V gene's germline CDR1 is SGHTA and CDR2 FQGNSA. V shed 3 bases and J shed 4 bases, with 21 bases lying between them. TCRdb ran MiXCR on the RT-PCR reads and lists one entry per CDR3 protein. The sample yields 150,000 or so distinct CDR3 sequences, 24% seen once. This chain joins TRBV7-2 and TRBJ1-2; D ambiguous. This sequence originates from a human donor who was either an allogeneic HSCT recipient or a stem cell or donor lymphocyte infusion donor (not recorded which). It is not recorded whose cells these are; they may come from a transplant donor. Sequencing used blood, either unsorted or a sorted T cell fraction (not recorded which). The CDR3 loop reads CASSLGRVKGGGYGYTF. The CDR3 region has the DNA TGTGCCAGCAGCTTGGGGAGAGTGAAGGGCGGTGGCTATGGCTACACCTTC.